Detailed here is one TCR beta chain. Antigen: not known. The ends lost 6 bases at V and 3 bases at J; junction bases unmatched: 4. The CDR3 sequence is 14 residues long. The germline CDR1 and CDR2 sequences are KGHSH and LQKENI. Method: immunoSEQ multiplex PCR; TCRdb's copy keeps in-frame clones and lacks some. The sample includes about 60,000 clones, under 90% seen only once; the top ten take about 7.7%. This record comes from a study of a mutant IDH1 vaccine in newly diagnosed glioma. Whole-study context: Following radiotherapy alone, or alongside temozolomide cycles, vaccination was started after an interval of 4-6 weeks. Patients were pretreated with radiotherapy, temozolomide, or both, mostly both.

As to time point: week 5, during vaccination. Vaccination used 300 ug of mutant IDH1 20-mer peptide per dose, with topical imiquimod. Study-wide findings and caveats: Pseudoprogression appeared unlinked to shifts in leading peripheral T cell clonotypes.

The rearrangement uses TRBV18 and TRBJ1-2, with 10 positions matching TRBD1. The sample in question was PBMCs, obtained from a glioma patient whose treatment included an IDH1 peptide vaccine. This clonotype was sampled from a woman aged 45-65 years with glioma. CDR3 sequence: CASSYGQGDYGYTF. Written as DNA, the CDR3 is TGTGCCAGCTCGTATGGACAGGGGGACTATGGCTACACCTTC.